This T cell receptor beta chain was captured in a study of molecular identifiers for immune sequencing clone quantification. Each CDR3 protein is one row after TCRdb ran MiXCR on the PCR reads. This table holds tens of thousands of distinct CDR3 sequences, approximately 25% found once. This clonotype occurred many times. The germline gives CDR1 SQVTM, CDR2 ANQGSEA. V lost 4 bases and J lost 2; bases outside the gene matches: 6. The CDR3 length is 14 residues. The TCR comes from a human donor in good health. Some libraries in this study had Jurkat cell RNA spiked in. Input material: naive CD8+ T cells from blood, with Jurkat cell RNA spiked in. Noted subset: FACS-sorted CD8+CD4-CCR7+CD45RA+ naive T cells. The rearrangement links TRBV29-1 to TRBJ1-1; 8 bases fit TRBD1. CDR3 coding DNA: TGCAGCGTTGGTGTGGCAGGGGGCAACACTGAAGCTTTCTTT. Protein: CSVGVAGGNTEAFF.